This T cell receptor (beta chain) derives from a study of regulatory T cells in long-lasting Graves disease. This clonotype was observed a handful of times. The CDR3 runs to 16 residues. Trimming took off 7 bases at V and 1 base at J, with 19 bases between the two ends. The germline V gene has CDR1 MNHEY and CDR2 SVGEGT. Assembly of TCR beta libraries relied on iRepertoire HTBI primers together with Arm-PCR of CDR3 regions. TCRdb itself ran the multiplex PCR reads through MiXCR, one entry per CDR3 protein. The sample holds over 450,000 distinct CDR3 sequences, about 11% seen once. Time point: newly diagnosed GD, antithyroid drugs for less than 3 months. With RNA extracted from PBMCs as input, the TCR library was made. The same data also contributed to another study, on T cells in Graves' hyperthyroidism and ophthalmopathy.

This chain connects TRBV6-2 or TRBV6-3 to TRBJ1-1; tentatively, D is TRBD1 (5 bases). The TCR sequence derives from a woman younger than 45 with Graves disease. The material sequenced was peripheral blood mononuclear cells (PBMCs), taken at new diagnosis, from a patient treated with antithyroid drugs. The CDR3 sequence is CASTTGGGFWNTEAFF. In nucleotides, the CDR3 is TGTGCCAGCACAACAGGTGGCGGTTTTTGGAACACTGAAGCTTTCTTT.